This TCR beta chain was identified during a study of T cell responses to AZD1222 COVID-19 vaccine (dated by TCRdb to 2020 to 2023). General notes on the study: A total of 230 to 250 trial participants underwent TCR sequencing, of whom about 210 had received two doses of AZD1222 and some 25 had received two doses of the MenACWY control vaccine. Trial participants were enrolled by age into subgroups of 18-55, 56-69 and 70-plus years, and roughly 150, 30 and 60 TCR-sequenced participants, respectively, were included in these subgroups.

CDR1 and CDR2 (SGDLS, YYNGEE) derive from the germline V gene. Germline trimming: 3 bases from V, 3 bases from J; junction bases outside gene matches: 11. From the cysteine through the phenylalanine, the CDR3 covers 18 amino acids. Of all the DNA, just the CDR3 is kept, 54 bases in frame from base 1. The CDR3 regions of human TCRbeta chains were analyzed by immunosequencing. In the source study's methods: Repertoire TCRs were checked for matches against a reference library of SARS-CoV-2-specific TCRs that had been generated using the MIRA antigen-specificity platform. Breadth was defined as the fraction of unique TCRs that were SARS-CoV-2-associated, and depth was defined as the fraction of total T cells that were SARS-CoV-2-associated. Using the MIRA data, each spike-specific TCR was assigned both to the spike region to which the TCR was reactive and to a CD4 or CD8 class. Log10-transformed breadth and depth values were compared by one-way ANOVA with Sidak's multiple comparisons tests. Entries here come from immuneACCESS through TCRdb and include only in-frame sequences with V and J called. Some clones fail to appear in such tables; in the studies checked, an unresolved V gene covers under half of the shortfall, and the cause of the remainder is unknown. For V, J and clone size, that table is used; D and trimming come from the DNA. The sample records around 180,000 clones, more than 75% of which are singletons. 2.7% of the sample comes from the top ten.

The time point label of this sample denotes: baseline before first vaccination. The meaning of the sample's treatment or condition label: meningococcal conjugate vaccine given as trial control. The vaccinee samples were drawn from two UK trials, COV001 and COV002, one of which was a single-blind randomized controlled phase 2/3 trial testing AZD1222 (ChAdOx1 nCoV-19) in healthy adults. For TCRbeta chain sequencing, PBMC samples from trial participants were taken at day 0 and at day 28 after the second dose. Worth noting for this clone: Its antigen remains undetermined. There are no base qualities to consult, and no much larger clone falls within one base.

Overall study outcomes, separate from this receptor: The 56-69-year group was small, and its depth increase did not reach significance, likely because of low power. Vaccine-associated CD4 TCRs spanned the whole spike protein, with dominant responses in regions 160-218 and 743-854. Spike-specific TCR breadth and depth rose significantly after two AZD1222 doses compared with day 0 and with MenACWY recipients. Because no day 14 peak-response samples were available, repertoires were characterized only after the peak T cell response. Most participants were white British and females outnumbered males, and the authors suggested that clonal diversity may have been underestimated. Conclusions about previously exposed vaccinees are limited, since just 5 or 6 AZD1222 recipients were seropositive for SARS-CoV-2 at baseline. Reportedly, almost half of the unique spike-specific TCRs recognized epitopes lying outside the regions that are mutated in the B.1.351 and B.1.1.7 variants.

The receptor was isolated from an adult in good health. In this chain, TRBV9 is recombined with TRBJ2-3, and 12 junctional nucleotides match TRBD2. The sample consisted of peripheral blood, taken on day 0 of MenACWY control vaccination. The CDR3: CASSAGLAGGWLTDTQYF. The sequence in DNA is TGTGCCAGCAGCGCGGGGCTAGCGGGGGGGTGGCTAACAGATACGCAGTATTTT.